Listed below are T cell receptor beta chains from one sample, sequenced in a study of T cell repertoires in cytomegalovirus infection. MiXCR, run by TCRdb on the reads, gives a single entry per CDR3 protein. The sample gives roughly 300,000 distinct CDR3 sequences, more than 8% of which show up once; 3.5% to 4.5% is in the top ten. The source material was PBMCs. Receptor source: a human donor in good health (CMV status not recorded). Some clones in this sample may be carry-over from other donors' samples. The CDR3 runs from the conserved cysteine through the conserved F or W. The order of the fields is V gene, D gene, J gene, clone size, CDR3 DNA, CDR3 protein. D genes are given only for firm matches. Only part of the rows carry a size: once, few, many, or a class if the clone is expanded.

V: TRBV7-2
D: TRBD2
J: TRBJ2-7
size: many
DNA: TGTGCCAGCAGCCCCGGGACTAGCGGGGGATCTTTCTCCTACGAGCAGTACTTC
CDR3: CASSPGTSGGSFSYEQYF

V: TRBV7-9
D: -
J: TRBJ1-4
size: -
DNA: TGTGCCAGCAGGCCTTACAGGTCCGAGGAACTGTTTTTT
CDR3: CASRPYRSEELFF

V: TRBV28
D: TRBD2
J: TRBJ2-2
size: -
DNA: TGTGCCAGCAGCCGGGGACGACTAGCGGGAGTCACCGGGGAGCTGTTTTTT
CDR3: CASSRGRLAGVTGELFF

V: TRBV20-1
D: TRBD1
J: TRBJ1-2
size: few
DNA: TGCAGTGCTACACCAGGGGGTCGGGACTATGGCTACACCTTC
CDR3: CSATPGGRDYGYTF

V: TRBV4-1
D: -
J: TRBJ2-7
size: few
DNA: TGCGCCAGCAGCCAAACAGGAGACACTTCCTACGAGCAGTACTTC
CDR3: CASSQTGDTSYEQYF

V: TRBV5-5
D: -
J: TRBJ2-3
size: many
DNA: TGTGCCAGCAGCTTGTTTTCTAACATAAACACAGATACGCAGTATTTT
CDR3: CASSLFSNINTDTQYF

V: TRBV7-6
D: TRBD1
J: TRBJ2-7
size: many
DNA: TGTGCCAGCACCATTAGGACAGGGACGGGCTACGAGCAGTACTTC
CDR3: CASTIRTGTGYEQYF

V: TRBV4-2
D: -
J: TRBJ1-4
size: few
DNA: TGTGCCAGCAGCCAAGATACGCTGAATAATGAAAAACTGTTTTTT
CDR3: CASSQDTLNNEKLFF

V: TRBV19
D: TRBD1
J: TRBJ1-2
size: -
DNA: TGTGCCAGTAGTATCCGCCCCGGGACAGGGAATGGCTACACCTTC
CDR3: CASSIRPGTGNGYTF

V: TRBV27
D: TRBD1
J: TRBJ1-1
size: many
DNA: TGTGCCAGCAGTTCCCTCACAGGGGGCATCACTGAAGCTTTCTTT
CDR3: CASSSLTGGITEAFF

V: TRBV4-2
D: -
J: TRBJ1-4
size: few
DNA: TGTGCCAGCAGCCAAGAGTCAGGGCGGTCTAATGAAAAACTGTTTTTT
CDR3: CASSQESGRSNEKLFF

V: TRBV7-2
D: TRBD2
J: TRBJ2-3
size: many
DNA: TGTGCCAGCAGCCCAACGGGGGGAGTAGCAGATACGCAGTATTTT
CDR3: CASSPTGGVADTQYF

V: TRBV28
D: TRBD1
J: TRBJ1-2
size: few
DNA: TGTGCCAGCAGTTTTCAGGGGGGACCTAACTATGGCTACACCTTC
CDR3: CASSFQGGPNYGYTF

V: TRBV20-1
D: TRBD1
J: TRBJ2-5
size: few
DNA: TGCAGTGCCTCGTGGGGCAGGGGGCGAGAGACCCAGTACTTC
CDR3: CSASWGRGRETQYF

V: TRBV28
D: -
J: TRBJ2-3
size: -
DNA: TGTGCCAGCAGCGACGGTTTGCCTTATTCGAATACGCAGTATTTT
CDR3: CASSDGLPYSNTQYF

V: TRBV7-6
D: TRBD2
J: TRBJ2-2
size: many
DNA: TGTGCCAGCAGCCTAGGACCGAGACTAGCGCGATACGGGGAGCTGTTTTTT
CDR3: CASSLGPRLARYGELFF

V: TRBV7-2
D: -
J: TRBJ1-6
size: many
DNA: TGTGCCAGCAGCTTAACCAGCGCCTATAATTCACCCCTCCACTTT
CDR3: CASSLTSAYNSPLHF

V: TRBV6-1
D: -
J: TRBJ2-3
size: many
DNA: TGTGCCAGCAGGGGGACCGCCACAGATACGCAGTATTTT
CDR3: CASRGTATDTQYF

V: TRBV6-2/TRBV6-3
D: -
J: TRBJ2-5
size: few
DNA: TGTGCCAGCCGACCGGGGATCCTTGAAGAGACCCAGTACTTC
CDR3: CASRPGILEETQYF

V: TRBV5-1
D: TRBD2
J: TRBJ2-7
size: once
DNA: TGCGCCAGCAGCTTGAATCGGGGGGGGGAAAACGAGCAGTACTTC
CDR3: CASSLNRGGENEQYF

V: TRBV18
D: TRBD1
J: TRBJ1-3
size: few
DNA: TGTGCCAGCTCGCCGGGACAGGGTGGCTCTGGAAACACCATATATTTT
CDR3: CASSPGQGGSGNTIYF

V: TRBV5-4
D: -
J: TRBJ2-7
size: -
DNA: TGTGCCAGCAGCTTAGACCCGCAGTACGAGCAGTACTTC
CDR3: CASSLDPQYEQYF

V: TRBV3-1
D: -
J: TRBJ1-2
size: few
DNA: TGTGCCAGCAGCCAAAAGGGAGTTCATTGGTATGGCTACACCTTC
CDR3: CASSQKGVHWYGYTF

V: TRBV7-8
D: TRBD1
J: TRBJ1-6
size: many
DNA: TGTGCCAGCAGCTTAGCTGGGACAGGGAGTAATTCACCCCTCCACTTT
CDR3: CASSLAGTGSNSPLHF

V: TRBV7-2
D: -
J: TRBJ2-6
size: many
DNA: TGTGCCAGCAGCTTAGGACTTCCCTCTGGGGCCAACGTCCTGACTTTC
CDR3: CASSLGLPSGANVLTF

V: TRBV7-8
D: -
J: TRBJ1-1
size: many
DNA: TGTGCCAGCAGCCTACTCTATCCGAACACTGAAGCTTTCTTT
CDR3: CASSLLYPNTEAFF

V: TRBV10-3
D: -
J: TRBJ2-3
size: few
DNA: TGTGCCATTCGGAGGGGCGAGGGTTCCACAGATACGCAGTATTTT
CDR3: CAIRRGEGSTDTQYF

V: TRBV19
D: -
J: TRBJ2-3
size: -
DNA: TGTGTCCCGCCCTCAGATACGCAGTATTTT
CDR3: CVPPSDTQYF

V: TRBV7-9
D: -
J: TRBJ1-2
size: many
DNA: TGTGCCAGCAGCCCTCTAGGGGACTATGGCTACACCTTC
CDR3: CASSPLGDYGYTF

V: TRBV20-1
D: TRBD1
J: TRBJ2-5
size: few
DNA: TGCAGTGCTAGAGATCAATGGACAGGGGGAGAGACCCAGTACTTC
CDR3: CSARDQWTGGETQYF

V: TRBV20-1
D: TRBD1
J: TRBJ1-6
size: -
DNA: TGCAGTGCCATCGGACAGGTTGGGTCACCCCTCCACTTT
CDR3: CSAIGQVGSPLHF

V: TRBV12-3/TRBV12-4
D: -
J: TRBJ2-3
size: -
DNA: TGTGCCAGCAGCTGGGGCGGCGGCCCATCCACAGATACGCAGTATTTT
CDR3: CASSWGGGPSTDTQYF

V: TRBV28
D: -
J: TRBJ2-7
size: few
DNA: TGTGCCAGCAGAAGCGGACAGCCCTACGAGCAGTACTTC
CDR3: CASRSGQPYEQYF

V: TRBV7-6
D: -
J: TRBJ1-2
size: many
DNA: TGTGCCAGCAGCCTACAGGGTGAGGCAAATGGCTACACCTTC
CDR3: CASSLQGEANGYTF

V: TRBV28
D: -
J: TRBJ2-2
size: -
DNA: TGTGCCAGCAGTCCTCAGACGTTGGGCGGGGAGCTGTTTTTT
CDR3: CASSPQTLGGELFF

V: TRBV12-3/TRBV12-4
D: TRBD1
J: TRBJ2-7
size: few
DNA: TGTGCCAGCAGCCTTACCGGGACAGGGTTTAACGAGCAGTACTTC
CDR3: CASSLTGTGFNEQYF

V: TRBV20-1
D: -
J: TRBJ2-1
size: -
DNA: TGCAGTGCCGCACTAGGGAATGAGCAGTTCTTC
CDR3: CSAALGNEQFF

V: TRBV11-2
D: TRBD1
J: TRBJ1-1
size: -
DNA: TGTGCCAGCAGCTTAGCGGGACAGGGAGGTCGAGCTTTCTTT
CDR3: CASSLAGQGGRAFF

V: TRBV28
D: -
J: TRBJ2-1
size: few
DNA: TGTGCCAGCATCCCTCTGACTAGAAGTTCTGAGCAGTTCTTC
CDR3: CASIPLTRSSEQFF

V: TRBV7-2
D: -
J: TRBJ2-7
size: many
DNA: TGTGCCAGCAGCTTATGGAAGGAGCAGTACTTC
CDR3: CASSLWKEQYF

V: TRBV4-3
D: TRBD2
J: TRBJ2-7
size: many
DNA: TGCGCCAGCAGCCAAGAAGGGACTAGCGGGGTGTACGAGCAGTACTTC
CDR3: CASSQEGTSGVYEQYF

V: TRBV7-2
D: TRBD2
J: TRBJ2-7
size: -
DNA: TGTGCCAGCAGCCTGACGGGAGGGCCCTCCGAGCAGTACTTC
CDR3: CASSLTGGPSEQYF

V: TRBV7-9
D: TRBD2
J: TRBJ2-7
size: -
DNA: TGTGCCAGCACAGGACTAGCTTCCGGCGAGCAGTACTTC
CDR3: CASTGLASGEQYF

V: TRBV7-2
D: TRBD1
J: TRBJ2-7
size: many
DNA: TGTGCCAGCAGCAGGACAGGGGTACCCTACGAGCAGTACTTC
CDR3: CASSRTGVPYEQYF

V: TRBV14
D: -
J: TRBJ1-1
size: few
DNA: TGTGCCAGCAGCCAAGATCGGCGGGGGCTCACTGAAGCTTTCTTT
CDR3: CASSQDRRGLTEAFF

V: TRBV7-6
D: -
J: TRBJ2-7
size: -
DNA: TGTGCCAGCAGCCCCGGACCCCTCGGCCTTTACGAGCAGTACTTC
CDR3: CASSPGPLGLYEQYF

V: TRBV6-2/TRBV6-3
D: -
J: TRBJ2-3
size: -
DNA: TGTGCCAGCAGTTACTGGGACTCCGACCGCGGAGATACGCAGTATTTT
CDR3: CASSYWDSDRGDTQYF

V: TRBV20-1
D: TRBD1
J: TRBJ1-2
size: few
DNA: TGCAGTGCTAGAGAAGGGACAGGGAGAGGTGGCTACACCTTC
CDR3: CSAREGTGRGGYTF

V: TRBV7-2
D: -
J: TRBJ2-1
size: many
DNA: TGTGCCAGCAGCTTAGGGAGGTTCTCCTACAATGAGCAGTTCTTC
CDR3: CASSLGRFSYNEQFF

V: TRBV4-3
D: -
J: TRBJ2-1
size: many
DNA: TGCGCCAGCAGCCGCCAGGCAGGTGGAAGCTCCTACAATGAGCAGTTCTTC
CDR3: CASSRQAGGSSYNEQFF

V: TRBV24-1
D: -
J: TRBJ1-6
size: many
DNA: TGTGAGAACCTTTCCGGGACAAGGGATTCACCCCTCCACTTT
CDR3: CENLSGTRDSPLHF

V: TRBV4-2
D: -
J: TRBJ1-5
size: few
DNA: TGTGCCAGCAGCCAAGGAGGGCCTTCAAGACAGCCCCAGCATTTT
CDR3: CASSQGGPSRQPQHF

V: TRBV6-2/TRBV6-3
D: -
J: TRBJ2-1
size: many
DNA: TGTGCCAGCAGCTCCGGAATGGTTGGTAATGAGCAGTTCTTC
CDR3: CASSSGMVGNEQFF

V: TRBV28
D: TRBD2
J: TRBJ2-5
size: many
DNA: TGTGCCAGCAGTGCGGGGGGGAGTAAAGAGACCCAGTACTTC
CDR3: CASSAGGSKETQYF

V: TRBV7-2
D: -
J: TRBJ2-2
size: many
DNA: TGTGCCAGCAGCCCAGAGATTAGGAACACCGGGGAGCTGTTTTTT
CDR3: CASSPEIRNTGELFF

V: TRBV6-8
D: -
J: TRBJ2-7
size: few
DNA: TGTGCCAGCAGGGATATTCGACGACCGACCTACGAGCAGTACTTC
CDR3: CASRDIRRPTYEQYF

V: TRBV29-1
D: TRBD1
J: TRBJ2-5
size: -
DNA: TGCAGCGTTGCGACAGGGCAAGGGACCCAGTACTTC
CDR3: CSVATGQGTQYF